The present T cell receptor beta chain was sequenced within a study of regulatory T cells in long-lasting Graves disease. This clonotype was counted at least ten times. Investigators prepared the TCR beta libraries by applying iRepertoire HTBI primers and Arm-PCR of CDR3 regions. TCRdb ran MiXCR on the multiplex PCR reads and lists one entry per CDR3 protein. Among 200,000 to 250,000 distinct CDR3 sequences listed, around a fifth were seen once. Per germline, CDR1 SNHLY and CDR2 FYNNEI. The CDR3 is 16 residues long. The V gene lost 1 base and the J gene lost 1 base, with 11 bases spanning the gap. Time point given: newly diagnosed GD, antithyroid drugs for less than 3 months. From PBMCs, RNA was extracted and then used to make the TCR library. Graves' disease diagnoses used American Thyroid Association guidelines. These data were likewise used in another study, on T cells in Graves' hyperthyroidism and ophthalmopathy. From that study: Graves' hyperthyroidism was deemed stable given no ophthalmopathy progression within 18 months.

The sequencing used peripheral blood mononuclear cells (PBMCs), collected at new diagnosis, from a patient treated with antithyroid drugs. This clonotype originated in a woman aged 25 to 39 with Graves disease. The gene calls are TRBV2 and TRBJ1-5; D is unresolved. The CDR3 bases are TGTGCCAGCAGTGAAGAAGTTTGGGGAAGCAATCAGCCCCAGCATTTT. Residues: CASSEEVWGSNQPQHF.